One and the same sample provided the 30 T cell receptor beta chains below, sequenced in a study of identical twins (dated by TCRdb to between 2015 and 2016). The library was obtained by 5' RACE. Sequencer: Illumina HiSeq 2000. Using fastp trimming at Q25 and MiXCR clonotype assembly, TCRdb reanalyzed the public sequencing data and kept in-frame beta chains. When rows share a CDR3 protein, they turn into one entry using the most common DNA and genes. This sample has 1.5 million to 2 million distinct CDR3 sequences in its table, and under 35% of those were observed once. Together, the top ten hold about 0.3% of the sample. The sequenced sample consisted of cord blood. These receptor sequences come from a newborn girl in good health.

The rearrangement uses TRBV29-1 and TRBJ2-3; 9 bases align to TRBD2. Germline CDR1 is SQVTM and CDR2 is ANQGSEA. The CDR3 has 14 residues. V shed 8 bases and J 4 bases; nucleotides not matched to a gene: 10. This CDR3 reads CSFRGGRGADTQYF. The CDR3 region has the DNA TGCAGCTTTCGGGGCGGGAGGGGGGCAGATACGCAGTATTTT.

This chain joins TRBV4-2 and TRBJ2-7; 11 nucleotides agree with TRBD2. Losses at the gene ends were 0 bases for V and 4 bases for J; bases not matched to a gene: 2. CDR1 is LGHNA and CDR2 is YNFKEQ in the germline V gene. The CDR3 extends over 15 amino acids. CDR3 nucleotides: TGTGCCAGCAGCCAAGATAGCGGGAGGGTTTACGAGCAGTACTTC. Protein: CASSQDSGRVYEQYF.

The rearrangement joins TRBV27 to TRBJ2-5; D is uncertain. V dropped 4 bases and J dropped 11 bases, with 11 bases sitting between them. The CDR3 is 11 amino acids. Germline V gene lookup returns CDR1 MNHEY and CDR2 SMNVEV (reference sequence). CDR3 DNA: TGTGCCAGCAGTTATCCGCCTGAGCAGTACTTC. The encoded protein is CASSYPPEQYF.

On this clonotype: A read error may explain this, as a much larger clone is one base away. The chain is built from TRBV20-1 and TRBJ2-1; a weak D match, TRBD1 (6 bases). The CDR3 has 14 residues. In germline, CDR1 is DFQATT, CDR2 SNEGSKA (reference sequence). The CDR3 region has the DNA TGCAGTGCTGGTCCGGGACAAGCCTACAGTGAGCAGTTCTTC. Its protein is CSAGPGQAYSEQFF.

The CDR3 coding sequence is TGCAGTGCTAGACGACGACTAACTGGCACAGATACGCAGTATTTT. This codes for CSARRRLTGTDTQYF. The J gene is TRBJ2-3, the V gene TRBV20-1, with D perhaps matching TRBD2 (5 bases). Germline V gene sequence: CDR1 DFQATT, CDR2 SNEGSKA (reference sequence). This CDR3 has 15 amino acids. V dropped 2 bases and J dropped 1 base, with 13 bases sitting between them.

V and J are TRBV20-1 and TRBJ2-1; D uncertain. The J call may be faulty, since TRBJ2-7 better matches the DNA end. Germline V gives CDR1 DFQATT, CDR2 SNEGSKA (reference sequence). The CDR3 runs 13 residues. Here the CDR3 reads CSASFTGYNEQYF. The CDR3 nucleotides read TGCAGTGCTTCCTTTACGGGTTACAATGAGCAGTACTTC.

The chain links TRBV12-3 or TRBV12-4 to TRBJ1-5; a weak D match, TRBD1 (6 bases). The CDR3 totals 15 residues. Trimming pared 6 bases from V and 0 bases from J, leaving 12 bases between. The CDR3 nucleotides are TGTGCCAGCAGAACGGACAGCTATAGCAATCAGCCCCAGCATTTT. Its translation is CASRTDSYSNQPQHF.

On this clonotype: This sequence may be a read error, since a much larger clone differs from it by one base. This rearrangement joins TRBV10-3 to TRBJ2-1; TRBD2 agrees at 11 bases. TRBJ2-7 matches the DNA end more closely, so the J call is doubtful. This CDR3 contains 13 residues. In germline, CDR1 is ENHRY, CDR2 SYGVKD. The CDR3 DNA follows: TGTGCCATCATGGGACTAGCGGACAATGAGCAGTACTTC. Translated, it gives CAIMGLADNEQYF.

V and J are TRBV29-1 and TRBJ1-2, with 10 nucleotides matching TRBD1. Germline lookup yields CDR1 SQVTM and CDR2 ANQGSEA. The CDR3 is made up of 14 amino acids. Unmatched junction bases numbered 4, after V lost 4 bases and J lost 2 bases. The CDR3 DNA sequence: TGCAGCGTTGCTGGACAGGGGGAAAACTATGGCTACACCTTC. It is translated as CSVAGQGENYGYTF.

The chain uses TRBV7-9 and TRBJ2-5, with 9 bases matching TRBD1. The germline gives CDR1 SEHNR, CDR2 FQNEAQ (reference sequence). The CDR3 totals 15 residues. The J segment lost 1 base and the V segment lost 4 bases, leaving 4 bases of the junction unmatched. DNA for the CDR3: TGTGCCAGCAGCTCTCGGGACAGGGCCCAAGAGACCCAGTACTTC. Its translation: CASSSRDRAQETQYF.

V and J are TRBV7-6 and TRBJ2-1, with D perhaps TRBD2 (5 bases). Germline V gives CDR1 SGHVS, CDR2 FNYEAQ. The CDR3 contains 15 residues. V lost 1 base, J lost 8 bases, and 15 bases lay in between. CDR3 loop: CASSLGGIGQYEQFF. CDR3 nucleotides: TGTGCCAGCAGCTTAGGAGGGATCGGGCAATATGAGCAGTTCTTC. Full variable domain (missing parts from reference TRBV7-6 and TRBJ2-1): GAGVSQSPRYKVTKRGQDVALRCDPISGHVSLYWYRQALGQGPEFLTYFNYEAQQDKSGLPNDRFSAERPEGSISTLTIQRTEQRDSAMYRCASSLGGIGQYEQFFGPGTRLTVL.

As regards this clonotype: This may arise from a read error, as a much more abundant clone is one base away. The CDR3 region has the DNA TGTGCCAGCAGTTCCCCGGGACAGGCGAATGAAAAACTGTTTTTT. It specifies CASSSPGQANEKLFF. The rearrangement joins TRBV27 to TRBJ1-4; 8 bases are shared with TRBD1. The CDR3 is made up of 15 amino acids. Trimming removed 4 bases from V and 5 bases from J; junction bases left unmatched: 6. Germline CDR1 MNHEY, CDR2 SMNVEV (reference sequence). Supplemented by reference TRBV27 and TRBJ1-4, the full variable domain reads EAQVTQNPRYLITVTGKKLTVTCSQNMNHEYMSWYRQDPGLGLRQIYYSMNVEVTDKGDVPEGYKVSRKEKRNFPLILESPSPNQTSLYFCASSSPGQANEKLFFGSGTQLSVL.

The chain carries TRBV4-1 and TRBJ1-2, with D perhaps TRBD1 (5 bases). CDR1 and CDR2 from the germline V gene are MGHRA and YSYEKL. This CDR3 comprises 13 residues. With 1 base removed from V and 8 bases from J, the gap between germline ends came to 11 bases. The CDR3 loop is CASSQAGLGGYTF. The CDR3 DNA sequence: TGCGCCAGCAGCCAAGCAGGGCTCGGCGGCTACACCTTC.

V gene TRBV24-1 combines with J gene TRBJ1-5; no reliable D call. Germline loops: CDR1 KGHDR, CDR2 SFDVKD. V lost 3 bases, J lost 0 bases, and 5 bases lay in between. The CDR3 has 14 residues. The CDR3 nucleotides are TGTGCCACCAGTGATGGGAATAGCAATCAGCCCCAGCATTTT. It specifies CATSDGNSNQPQHF.

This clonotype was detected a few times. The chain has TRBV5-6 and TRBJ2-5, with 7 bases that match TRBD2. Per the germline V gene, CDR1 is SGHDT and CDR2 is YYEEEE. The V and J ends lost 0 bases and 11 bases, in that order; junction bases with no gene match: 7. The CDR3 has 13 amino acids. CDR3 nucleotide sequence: TGTGCCAGCAGCTTGGTAGTGGCGGGGGAGCAGTACTTC. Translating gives CASSLVVAGEQYF.

In DNA form, the CDR3 reads TGTGCCGACAACAATGAGCAGTTCTTC. It encodes CADNNEQFF. The V call is TRBV7-9, the J call TRBJ2-1; no clear D gene. Germline V CDR1 and CDR2: SEHNR, FQNEAQ (reference sequence). The ends were cut back, 11 bases at V and 5 bases at J, with 4 bases in the middle. CDR3 size: 9 residues. Full variable domain (remainder filled in from reference TRBV7-9 and TRBJ2-1): DTGVSQNPRHKITKRGQNVTFRCDPISEHNRLYWYRQTLGQGPEFLTYFQNEAQLEKSRLLSDRFSAERPKGSFSTLEIQRTEQGDSAMYLCADNNEQFFGPGTRLTVL.

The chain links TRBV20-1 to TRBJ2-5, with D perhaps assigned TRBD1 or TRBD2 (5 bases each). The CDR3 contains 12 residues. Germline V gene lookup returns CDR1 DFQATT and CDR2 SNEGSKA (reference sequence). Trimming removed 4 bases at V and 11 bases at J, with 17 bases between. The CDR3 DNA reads TGCAGTGCTACGAGCCACCTAGGGGAGCAGTACTTC. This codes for CSATSHLGEQYF.

CDR3 loop: CASSSHPISGVNTDTQYF. The CDR3 nucleotides are TGTGCCAGCAGTTCACACCCGATTAGCGGGGTAAACACAGATACGCAGTATTTT. The genes are TRBV12-3 or TRBV12-4 and TRBJ2-3; 8 bases are shared with TRBD2. The CDR3 has 18 amino acids. J was trimmed by 2 bases and V by 4 bases; bases with no gene match: 14.

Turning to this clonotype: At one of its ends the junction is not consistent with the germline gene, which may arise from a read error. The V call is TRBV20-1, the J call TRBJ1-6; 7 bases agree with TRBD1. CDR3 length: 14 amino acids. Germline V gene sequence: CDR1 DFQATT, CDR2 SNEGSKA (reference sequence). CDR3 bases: TGCAGTGCTAGTGCTGACAGGGCAGACTCACCCCCCCACTTT. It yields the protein CSASADRADSPPHF.

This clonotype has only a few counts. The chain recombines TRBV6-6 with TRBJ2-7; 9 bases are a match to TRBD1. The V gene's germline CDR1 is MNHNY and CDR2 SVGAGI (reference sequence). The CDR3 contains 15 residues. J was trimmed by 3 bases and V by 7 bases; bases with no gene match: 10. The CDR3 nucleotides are TGTGCCAGCAACCTTTTGGGACAGGGTCTCTACGAGCAGTACTTC. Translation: CASNLLGQGLYEQYF.

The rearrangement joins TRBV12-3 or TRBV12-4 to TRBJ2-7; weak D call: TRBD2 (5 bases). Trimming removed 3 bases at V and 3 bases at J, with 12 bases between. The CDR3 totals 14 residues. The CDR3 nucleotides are TGTGCCAGCAGTTTGAGGGTTTTTAACTACGAGCAGTACTTC. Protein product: CASSLRVFNYEQYF.

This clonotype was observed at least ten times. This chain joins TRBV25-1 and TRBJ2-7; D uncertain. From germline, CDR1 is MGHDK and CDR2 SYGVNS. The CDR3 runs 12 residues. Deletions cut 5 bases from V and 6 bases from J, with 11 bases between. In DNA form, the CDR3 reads TGTGCCAGCAGTAACCTACGGAGCGAGCAGTACTTC. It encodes CASSNLRSEQYF.

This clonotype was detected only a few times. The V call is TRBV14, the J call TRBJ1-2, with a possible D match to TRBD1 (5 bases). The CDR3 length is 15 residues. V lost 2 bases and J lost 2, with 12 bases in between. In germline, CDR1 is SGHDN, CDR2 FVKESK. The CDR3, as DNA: TGTGCCAGCAGCCAATGGGGGGTTCAAAACTATGGCTACACCTTC. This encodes CASSQWGVQNYGYTF.

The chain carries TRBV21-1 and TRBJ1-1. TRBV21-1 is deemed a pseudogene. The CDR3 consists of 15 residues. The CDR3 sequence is CASSKAERQNTEAFF. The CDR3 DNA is TGTGCCAGCAGCAAAGCAGAGCGGCAGAACACTGAAGCTTTCTTT.

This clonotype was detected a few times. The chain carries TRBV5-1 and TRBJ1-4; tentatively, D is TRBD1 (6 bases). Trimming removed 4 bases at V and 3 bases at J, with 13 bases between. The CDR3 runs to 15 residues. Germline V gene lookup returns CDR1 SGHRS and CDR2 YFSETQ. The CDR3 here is CASSQTQGPNEKLFF. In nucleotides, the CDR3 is TGCGCCAGCAGCCAAACCCAGGGGCCTAATGAAAAACTGTTTTTT.

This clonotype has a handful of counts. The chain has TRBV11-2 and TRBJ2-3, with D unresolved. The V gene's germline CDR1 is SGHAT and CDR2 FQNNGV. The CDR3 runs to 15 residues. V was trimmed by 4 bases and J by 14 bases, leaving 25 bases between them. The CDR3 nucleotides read TGTGCCAGCAGCTACTTCCGGACGATGGATACACCCAGGTATTTT. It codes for CASSYFRTMDTPRYF.

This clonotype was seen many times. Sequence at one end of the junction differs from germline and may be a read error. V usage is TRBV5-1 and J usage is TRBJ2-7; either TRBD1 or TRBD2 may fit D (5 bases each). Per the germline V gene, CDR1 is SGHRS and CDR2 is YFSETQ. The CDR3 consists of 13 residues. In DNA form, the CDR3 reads TGTGCCAGCAGCCGGGACCCTTCCTACGAGCAGTACTTC. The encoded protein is CASSRDPSYEQYF.

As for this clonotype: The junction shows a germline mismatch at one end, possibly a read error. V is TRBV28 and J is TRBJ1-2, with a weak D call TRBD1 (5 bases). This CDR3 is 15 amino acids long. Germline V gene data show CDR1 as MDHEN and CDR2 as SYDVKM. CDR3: CASGLGPERGYGYTF. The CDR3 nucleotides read TGTGCCAGCGGTTTAGGCCCCGAAAGGGGCTATGGCTACACCTTC.

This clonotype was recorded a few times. The CDR3 is CSAFWRVGYTF. The CDR3 nucleotides read TGCAGTGCTTTTTGGAGGGTTGGCTACACCTTC. The chain couples TRBV20-1 to TRBJ1-2; D is unresolved. The CDR3 contains 11 residues. Germline V lookup: CDR1 DFQATT, CDR2 SNEGSKA (reference sequence). V gave up 5 bases and J gave up 7 bases, with 11 bases separating them.

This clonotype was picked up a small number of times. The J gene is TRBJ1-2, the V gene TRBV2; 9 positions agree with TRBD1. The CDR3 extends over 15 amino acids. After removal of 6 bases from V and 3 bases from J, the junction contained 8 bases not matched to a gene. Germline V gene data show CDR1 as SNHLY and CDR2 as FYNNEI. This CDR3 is CASSLRDRDDYGYTF. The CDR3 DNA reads TGTGCCAGCAGCCTCCGGGACAGGGATGACTATGGCTACACCTTC.